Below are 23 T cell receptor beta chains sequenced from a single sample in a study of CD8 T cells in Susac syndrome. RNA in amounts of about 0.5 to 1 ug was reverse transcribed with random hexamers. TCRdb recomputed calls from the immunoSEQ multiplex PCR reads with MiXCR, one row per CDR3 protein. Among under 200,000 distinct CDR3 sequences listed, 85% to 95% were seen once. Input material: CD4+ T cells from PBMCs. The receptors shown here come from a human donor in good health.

CDR3 residues: CASSQDLGLAGGGEQFF. The CDR3 nucleotides are TGTGCCAGCAGCCAAGATTTAGGACTAGCGGGTGGTGGGGAGCAGTTCTTC. This rearrangement joins TRBV3-1 to TRBJ2-1; 11 positions agree with TRBD2. CDR1 is LGHDT and CDR2 is YNNKEL in the germline V gene (reference sequence). The CDR3 consists of 17 residues. V gave up 0 bases and J gave up 10 bases; unmatched junction bases: 11.

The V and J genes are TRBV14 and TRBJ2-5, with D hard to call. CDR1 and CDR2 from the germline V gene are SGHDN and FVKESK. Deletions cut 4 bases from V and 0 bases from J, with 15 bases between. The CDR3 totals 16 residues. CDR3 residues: CASSPLRREDQETQYF. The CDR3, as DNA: TGTGCCAGCAGCCCTCTTCGACGCGAGGACCAAGAGACCCAGTACTTC. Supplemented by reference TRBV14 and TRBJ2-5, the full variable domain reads EAGVTQFPSHSVIEKGQTVTLRCDPISGHDNLYWYRRVMGKEIKFLLHFVKESKQDESGMPNNRFLAERTGGTYSTLKVQPAELEDSGVYFCASSPLRREDQETQYFGPGTRLLVL.

CDR3 sequence reads: CSVEARPATDTQYF. The CDR3 nucleotides read TGCAGCGTTGAAGCGCGCCCAGCAACAGATACGCAGTATTTT. The rearrangement joins TRBV29-1 to TRBJ2-3, with unresolved D. V shed 1 base and J shed 3 bases, with 11 bases lying between them. CDR1 is SQVTM and CDR2 is ANQGSEA in the germline V gene. The CDR3 sequence is 14 residues long.

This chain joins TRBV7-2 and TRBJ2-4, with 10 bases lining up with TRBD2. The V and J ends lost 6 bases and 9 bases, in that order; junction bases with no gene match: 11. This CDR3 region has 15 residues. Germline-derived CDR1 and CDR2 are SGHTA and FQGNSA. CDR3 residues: CASSPSSGGAIIQYF. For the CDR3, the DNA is TGTGCCAGCAGTCCGTCCAGCGGGGGGGCGATCATTCAGTACTTC.

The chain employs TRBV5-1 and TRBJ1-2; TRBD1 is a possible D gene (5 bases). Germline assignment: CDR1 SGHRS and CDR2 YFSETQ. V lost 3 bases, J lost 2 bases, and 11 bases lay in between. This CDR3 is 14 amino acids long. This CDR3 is CASSSGTVNYGYTF. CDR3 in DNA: TGCGCCAGCAGCTCCGGGACGGTGAACTATGGCTACACCTTC.

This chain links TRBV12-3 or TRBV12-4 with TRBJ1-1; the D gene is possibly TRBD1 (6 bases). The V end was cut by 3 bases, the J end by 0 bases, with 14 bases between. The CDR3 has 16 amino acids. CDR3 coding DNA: TGTGCCAGCAGTTTGAGGGGGGAAGACATGAACACTGAAGCTTTCTTT. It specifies CASSLRGEDMNTEAFF.

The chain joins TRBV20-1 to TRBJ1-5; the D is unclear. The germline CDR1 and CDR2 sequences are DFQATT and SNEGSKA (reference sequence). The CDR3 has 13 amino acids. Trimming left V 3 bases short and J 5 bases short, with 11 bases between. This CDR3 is CSASSGWDQPQHF. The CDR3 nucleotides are TGCAGTGCTAGTTCGGGCTGGGATCAGCCCCAGCATTTT.

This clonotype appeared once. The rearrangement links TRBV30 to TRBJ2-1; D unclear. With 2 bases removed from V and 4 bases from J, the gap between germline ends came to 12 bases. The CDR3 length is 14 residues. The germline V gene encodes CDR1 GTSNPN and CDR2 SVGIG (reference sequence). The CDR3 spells CAWSSRTEYNEQFF. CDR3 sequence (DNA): TGTGCCTGGAGTTCGCGGACGGAGTACAATGAGCAGTTCTTC.

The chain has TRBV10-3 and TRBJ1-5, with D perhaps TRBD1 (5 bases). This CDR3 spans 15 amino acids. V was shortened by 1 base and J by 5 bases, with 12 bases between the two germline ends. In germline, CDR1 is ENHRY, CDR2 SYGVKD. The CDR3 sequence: CAISEWGIRDQPQHF. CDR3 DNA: TGTGCCATCAGTGAGTGGGGGATCAGGGATCAGCCCCAGCATTTT.

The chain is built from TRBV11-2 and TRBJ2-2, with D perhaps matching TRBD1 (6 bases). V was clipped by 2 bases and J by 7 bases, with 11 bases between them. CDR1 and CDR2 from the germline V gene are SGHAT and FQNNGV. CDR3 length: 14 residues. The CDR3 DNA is TGTGCCAGCAGCTTACTCACAGGGAACGGGGAGCTGTTTTTT. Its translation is CASSLLTGNGELFF.

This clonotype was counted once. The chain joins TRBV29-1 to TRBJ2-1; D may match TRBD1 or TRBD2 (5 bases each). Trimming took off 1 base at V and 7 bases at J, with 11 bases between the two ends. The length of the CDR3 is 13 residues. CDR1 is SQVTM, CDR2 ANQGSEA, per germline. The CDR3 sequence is CSVEGPGTNEQFF. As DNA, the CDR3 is TGCAGCGTTGAAGGGCCAGGGACGAATGAGCAGTTCTTC.

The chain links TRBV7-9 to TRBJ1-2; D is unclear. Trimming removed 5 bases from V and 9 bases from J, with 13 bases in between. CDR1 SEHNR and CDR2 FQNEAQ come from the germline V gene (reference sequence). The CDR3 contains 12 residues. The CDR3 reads CASSRNPISYTF. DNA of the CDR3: TGTGCCAGCAGCCGCAACCCAATTAGCTACACCTTC. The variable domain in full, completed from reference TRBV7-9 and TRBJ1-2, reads DTGVSQNPRHKITKRGQNVTFRCDPISEHNRLYWYRQTLGQGPEFLTYFQNEAQLEKSRLLSDRFSAERPKGSFSTLEIQRTEQGDSAMYLCASSRNPISYTFGSGTRLTVV.

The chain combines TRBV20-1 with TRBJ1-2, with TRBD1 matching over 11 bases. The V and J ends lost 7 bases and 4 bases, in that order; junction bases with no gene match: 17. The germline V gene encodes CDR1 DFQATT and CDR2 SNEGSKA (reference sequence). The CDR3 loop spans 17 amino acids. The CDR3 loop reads CSDREGDRGSPFYGYTF. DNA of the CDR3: TGCAGTGACAGAGAGGGGGACAGGGGGAGTCCATTCTATGGCTACACCTTC.

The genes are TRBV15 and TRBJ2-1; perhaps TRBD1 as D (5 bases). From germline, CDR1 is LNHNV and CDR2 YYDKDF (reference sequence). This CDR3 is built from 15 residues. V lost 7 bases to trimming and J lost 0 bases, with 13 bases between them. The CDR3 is CATMRRGYSYNEQFF. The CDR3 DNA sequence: TGTGCCACCATGCGTAGGGGATACTCCTACAATGAGCAGTTCTTC.

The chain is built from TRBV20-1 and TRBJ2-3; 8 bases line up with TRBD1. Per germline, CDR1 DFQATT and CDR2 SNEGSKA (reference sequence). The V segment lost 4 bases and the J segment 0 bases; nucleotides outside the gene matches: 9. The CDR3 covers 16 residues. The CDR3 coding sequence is TGCAGTGCTACTGACCTGTGGACAGGGAGCACAGATACGCAGTATTTT. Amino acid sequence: CSATDLWTGSTDTQYF.

CDR3 residues: CASSLDRADQPQHF. The CDR3 bases are TGTGCCAGCAGTCTAGACAGGGCCGATCAGCCCCAGCATTTT. The chain employs TRBV28 and TRBJ1-5; 7 bases are a match to TRBD1. CDR3 length equals 14 residues. With 5 bases clipped from V and 5 bases from J, the junction kept 6 bases outside the gene matches. From germline, CDR1 is MDHEN and CDR2 SYDVKM.

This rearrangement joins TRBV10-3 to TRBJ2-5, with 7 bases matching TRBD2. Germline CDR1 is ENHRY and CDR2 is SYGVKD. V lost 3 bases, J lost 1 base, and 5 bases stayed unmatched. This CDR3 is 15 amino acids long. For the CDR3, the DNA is TGTGCCATCAGTGATCTAGCTAGCGGCCAAGAGACCCAGTACTTC. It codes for CAISDLASGQETQYF.

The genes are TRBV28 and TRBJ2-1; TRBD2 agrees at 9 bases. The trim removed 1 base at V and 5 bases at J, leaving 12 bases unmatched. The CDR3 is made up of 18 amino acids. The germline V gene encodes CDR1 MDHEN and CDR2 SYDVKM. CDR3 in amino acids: CASSLFDLLAGYDNEQFF. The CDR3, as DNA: TGTGCCAGCAGTTTATTCGACCTGCTAGCGGGATATGACAATGAGCAGTTCTTC.

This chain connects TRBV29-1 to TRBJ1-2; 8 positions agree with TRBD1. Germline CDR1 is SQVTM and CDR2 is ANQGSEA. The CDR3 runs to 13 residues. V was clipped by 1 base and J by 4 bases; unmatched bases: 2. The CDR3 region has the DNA TGCAGCGTTGAAGGGACAGGGCCCTATGGCTACACCTTC. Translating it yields CSVEGTGPYGYTF.

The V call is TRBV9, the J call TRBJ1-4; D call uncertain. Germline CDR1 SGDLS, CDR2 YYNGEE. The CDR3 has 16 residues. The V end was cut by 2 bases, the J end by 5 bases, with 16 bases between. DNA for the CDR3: TGTGCCAGCAGCGTCTTAGGGCAGGACGGAAATGAAAAACTGTTTTTT. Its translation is CASSVLGQDGNEKLFF.

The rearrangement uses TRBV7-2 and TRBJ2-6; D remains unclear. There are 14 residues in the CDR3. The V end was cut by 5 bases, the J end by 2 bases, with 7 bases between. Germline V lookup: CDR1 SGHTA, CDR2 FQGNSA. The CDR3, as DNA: TGTGCCAGCAGCCCGGTGCCTGGGGCCAACGTCCTGACTTTC. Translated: CASSPVPGANVLTF.

This CDR3 is CASSLPTSGGARLDTQYF. Here the CDR3 DNA reads TGTGCCAGCAGTTTACCAACTAGCGGGGGGGCAAGATTAGATACGCAGTATTTT. The genes are TRBV28 and TRBJ2-3, with TRBD2 identical over 13 bases. V was pared by 2 bases and J by 5 bases, with 10 bases of the junction left unmatched. The CDR3 runs to 18 residues. Looked up from germline, CDR1 is MDHEN and CDR2 is SYDVKM.

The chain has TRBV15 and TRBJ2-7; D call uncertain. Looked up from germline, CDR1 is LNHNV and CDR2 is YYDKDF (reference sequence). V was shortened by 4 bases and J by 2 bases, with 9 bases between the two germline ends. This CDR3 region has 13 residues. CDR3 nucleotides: TGTGCCACCAGCAATAGGTTCCCCTACGAGCAGTACGTC. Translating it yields CATSNRFPYEQYV.